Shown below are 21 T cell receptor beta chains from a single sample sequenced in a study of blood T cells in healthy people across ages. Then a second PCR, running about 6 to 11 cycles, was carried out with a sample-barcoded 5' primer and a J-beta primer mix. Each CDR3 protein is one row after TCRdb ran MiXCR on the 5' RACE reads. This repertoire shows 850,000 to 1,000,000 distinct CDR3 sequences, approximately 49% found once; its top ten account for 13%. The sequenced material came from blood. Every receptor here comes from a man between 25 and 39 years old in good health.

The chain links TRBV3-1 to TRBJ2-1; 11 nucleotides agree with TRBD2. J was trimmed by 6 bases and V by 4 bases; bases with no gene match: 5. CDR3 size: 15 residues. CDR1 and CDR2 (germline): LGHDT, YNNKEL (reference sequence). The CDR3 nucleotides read TGTGCCAGCAGCCCCAATAGCGGGGGGGCCAATGAGCAGTTCTTC. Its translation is CASSPNSGGANEQFF.

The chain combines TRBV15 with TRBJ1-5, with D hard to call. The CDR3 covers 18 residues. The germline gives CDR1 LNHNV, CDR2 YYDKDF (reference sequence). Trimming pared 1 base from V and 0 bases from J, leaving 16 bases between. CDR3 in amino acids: CATSRGEITTYSNQPQHF. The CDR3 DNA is TGTGCCACCAGCAGAGGTGAGATAACAACTTATAGCAATCAGCCCCAGCATTTT. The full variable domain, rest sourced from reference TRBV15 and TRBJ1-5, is DAMVIQNPRYQVTQFGKPVTLSCSQTLNHNVMYWYQQKSSQAPKLLFHYYDKDFNNEADTPDNFQSRRPNTSFCFLDIRSPGLGDTAMYLCATSRGEITTYSNQPQHFGDGTRLSIL.

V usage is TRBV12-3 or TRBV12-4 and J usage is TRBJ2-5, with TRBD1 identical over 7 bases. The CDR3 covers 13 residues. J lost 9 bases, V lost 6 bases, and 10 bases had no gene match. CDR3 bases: TGTGCCAGCAGGCCCGGGGACAGTTTACCCCAGTACTTC. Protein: CASRPGDSLPQYF.

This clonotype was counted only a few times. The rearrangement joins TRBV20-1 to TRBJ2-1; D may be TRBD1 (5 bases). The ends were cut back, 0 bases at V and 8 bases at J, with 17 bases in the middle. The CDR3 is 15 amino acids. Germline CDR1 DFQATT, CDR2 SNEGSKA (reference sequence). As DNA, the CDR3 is TGCAGTGCTAGAGAGGCAATGTATGTGGGGCATGAGCAGTTCTTC. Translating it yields CSAREAMYVGHEQFF.

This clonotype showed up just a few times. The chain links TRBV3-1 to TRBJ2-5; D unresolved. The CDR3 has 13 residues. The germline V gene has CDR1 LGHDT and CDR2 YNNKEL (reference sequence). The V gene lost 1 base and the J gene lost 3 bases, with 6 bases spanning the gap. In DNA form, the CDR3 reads TGTGCCAGCAGCCAAGCAAGTGAAGAGACCCAGTACTTC. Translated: CASSQASEETQYF.

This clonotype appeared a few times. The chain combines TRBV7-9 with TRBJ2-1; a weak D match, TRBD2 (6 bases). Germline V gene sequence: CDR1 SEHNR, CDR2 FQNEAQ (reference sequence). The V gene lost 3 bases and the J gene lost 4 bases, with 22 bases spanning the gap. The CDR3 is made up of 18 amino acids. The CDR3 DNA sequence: TGTGCCAGCAGCTTTCCCAAAAGCGGGCGGACAAGTTACAATGAGCAGTTCTTC. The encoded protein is CASSFPKSGRTSYNEQFF.

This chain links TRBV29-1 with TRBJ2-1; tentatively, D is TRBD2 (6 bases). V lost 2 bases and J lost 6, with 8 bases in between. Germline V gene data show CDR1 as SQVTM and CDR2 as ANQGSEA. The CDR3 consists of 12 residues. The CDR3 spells CSVEWRGNEQFF. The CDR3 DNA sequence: TGCAGCGTTGAATGGAGGGGCAATGAGCAGTTCTTC.

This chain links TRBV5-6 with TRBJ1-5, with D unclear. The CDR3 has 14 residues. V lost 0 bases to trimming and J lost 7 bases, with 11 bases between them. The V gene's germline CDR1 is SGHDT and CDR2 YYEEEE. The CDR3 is CASSLGGWEQPQHF. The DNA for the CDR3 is TGTGCCAGCAGCTTGGGGGGATGGGAGCAGCCCCAGCATTTT.

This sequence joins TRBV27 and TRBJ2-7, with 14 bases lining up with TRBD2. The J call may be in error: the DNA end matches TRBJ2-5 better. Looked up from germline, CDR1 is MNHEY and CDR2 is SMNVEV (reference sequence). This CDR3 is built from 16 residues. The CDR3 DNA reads TGTGCCAGCAGGAAGACTAGCGGGGGGGCTTATCCGACCCAGTACTTC. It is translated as CASRKTSGGAYPTQYF.

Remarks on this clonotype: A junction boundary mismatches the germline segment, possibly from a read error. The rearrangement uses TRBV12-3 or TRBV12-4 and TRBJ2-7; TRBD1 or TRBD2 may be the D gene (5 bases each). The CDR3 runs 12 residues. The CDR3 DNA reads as TGTCCCAGCACCCTAGCAGGGACCGAGCAGTACTTC. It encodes CPSTLAGTEQYF.

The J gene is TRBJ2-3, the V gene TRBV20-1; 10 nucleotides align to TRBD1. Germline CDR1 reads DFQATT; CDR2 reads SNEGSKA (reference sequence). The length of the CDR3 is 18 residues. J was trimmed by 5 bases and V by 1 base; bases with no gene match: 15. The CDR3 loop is CSARAQGTGVGSRDTQYF. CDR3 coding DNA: TGCAGTGCTAGAGCCCAGGGGACAGGGGTTGGGAGTAGAGATACGCAGTATTTT.

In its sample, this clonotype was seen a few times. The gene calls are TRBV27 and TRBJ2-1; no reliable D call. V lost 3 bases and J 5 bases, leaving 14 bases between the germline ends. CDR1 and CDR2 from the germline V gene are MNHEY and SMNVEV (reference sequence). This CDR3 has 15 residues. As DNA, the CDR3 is TGTGCCAGCAGTTTGGGCGTTAGAAGTAACAATGAGCAGTTCTTC. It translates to CASSLGVRSNNEQFF.

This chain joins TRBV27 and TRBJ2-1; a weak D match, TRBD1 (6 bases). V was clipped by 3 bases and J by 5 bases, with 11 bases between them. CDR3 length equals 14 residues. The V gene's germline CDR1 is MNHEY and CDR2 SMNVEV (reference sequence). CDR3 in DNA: TGTGCCAGCAGTTTCGACAGGATTAACAATGAGCAGTTCTTC. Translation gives CASSFDRINNEQFF.

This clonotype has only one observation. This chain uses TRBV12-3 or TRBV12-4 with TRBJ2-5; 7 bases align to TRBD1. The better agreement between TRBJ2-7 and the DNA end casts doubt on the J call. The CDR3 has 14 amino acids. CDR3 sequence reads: CASRPTGTTYEQYF. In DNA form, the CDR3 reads TGTGCCAGCAGGCCGACAGGGACGACCTACGAGCAGTACTTC.

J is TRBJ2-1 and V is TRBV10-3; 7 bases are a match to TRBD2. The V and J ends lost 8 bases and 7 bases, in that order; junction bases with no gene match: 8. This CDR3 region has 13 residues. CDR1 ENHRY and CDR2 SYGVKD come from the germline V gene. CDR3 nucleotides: TGTGCCATCGGTGGGAGGGGTCGTAATGAGCAGTTCTTC. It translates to CAIGGRGRNEQFF.

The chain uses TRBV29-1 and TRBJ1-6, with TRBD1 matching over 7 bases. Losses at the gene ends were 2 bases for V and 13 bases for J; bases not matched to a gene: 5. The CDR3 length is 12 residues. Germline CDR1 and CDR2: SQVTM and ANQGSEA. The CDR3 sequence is CSVETGAGPLHF. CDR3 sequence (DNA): TGCAGCGTTGAAACAGGGGCGGGGCCCCTCCACTTT.

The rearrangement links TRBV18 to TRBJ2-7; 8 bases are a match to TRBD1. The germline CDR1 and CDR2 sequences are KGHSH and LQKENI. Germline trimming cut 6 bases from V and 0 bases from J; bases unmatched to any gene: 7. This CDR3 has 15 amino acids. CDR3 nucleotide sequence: TGTGCCAGCTCTCGGGACAGGAGGGACTCCTACGAGCAGTACTTC. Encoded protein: CASSRDRRDSYEQYF.

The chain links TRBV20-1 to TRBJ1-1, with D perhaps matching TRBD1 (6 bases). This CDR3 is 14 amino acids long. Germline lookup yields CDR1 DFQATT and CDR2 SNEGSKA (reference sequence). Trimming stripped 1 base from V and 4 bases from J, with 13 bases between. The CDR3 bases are TGCAGTGCTAGAGTTCAGACAGGAGGCACTGAAGCTTTCTTT. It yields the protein CSARVQTGGTEAFF.

CDR3 DNA: TGTGCCAGCAGTGAACGGGCGGAAAATGAAAAACTGTTTTTT. Its protein product is CASSERAENEKLFF. The chain employs TRBV6-1 and TRBJ1-4; D gene ambiguous. There are 14 residues in the CDR3. The germline V and J ends were trimmed by 2 bases and 5 bases, with 9 bases remaining between them. The germline V gene has CDR1 MNHNS and CDR2 SASEGT.

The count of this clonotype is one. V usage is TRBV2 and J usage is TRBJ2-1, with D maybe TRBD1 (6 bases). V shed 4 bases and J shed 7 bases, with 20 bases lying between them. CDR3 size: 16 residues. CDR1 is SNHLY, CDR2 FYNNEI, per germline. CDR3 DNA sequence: TGTGCCAGCAGTGGGGACGACAGGCAGACCAGGAATGAGCAGTTCTTC. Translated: CASSGDDRQTRNEQFF. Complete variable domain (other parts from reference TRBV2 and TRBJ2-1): EPEVTQTPSHQVTQMGQEVILRCVPISNHLYFYWYRQILGQKVEFLVSFYNNEISEKSEIFDDQFSVERPDGSNFTLKIRSTKLEDSAMYFCASSGDDRQTRNEQFFGPGTRLTVL.

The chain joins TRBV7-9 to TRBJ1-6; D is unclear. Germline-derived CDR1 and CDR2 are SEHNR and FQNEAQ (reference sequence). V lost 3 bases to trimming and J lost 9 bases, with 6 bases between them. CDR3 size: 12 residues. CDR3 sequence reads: CASSLVASPLHF. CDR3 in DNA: TGTGCCAGCAGCTTGGTAGCTTCACCCCTCCACTTT.